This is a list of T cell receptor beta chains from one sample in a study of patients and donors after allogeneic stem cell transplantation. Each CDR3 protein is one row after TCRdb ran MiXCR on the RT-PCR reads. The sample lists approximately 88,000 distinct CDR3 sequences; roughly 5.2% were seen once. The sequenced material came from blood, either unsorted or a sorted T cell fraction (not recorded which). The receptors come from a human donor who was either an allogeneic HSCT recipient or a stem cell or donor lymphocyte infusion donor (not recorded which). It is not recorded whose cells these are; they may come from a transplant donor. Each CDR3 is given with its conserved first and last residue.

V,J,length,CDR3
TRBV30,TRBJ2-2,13,CAWSVEGAGELFF
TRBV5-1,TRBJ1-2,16,CASSAPGTGAWSGYTF
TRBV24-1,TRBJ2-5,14,CATSDAGGSETQYF
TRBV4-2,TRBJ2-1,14,CASSQRTSEDEQFF
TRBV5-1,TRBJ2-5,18,CASSSGVAGGRLQETQYF
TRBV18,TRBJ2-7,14,CASSRTSGPGEQYF
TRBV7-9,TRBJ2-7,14,CASSSRTAPYEQYF
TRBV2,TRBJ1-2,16,CASSERSGDLNYGYTF
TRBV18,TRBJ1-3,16,CASSPGTGSAGNTIYF
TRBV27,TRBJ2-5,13,CASRRTLQETQYF
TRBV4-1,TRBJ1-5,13,CASSQAFNQPQHF
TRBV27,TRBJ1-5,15,CASSYQQGNNQPQHF
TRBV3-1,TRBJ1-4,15,CASSQGPTTNEKLFF
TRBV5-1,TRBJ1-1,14,CASSPGTGNTEAFF
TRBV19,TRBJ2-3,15,CATSLRSYLTDTQYF
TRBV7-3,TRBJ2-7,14,CASSLASGSYEQYF
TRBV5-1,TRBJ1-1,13,CASSKDRNTEAFF
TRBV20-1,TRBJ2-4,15,CSATLPQGAKNIQYF